This T cell receptor (beta chain) was found in a study of blood T cells in healthy people across ages. A second about 6 to 12 cycle PCR used barcoded and J-beta primers. TCRdb ran MiXCR on the 5' RACE reads and lists one entry per CDR3 protein. Of roughly 1,700,000 distinct CDR3 sequences in the sample, approximately 30% were seen once. Germline CDR1 and CDR2: ENHRY and SYGVKD. The CDR3 is 15 residues long. V shed 4 bases, J shed 6 bases, and the junction held 6 bases outside the gene matches. A few counts support this clonotype. Every sample gave at least 5.5 micrograms of total RNA when it was extracted.

The chain uses TRBV10-3 and TRBJ2-1; 10 positions match TRBD1. This TCR derives from a woman in her thirties in good health. Sequenced sample: blood. The CDR3 sequence is CAISGQGALVNEQFF. CDR3 DNA: TGTGCCATCAGTGGACAGGGGGCGTTGGTCAATGAGCAGTTCTTC.